The 28 T cell receptor beta chains below come from one sample, sequenced in a study. Cells sorted as Tregs were CD4+, CD25+ and CD127-/low. One entry per CDR3 protein results from TCRdb running MiXCR on the 5' RACE reads. The data show about 9,000 distinct CDR3 sequences, approximately 46% seen once. The sample was Tregs sorted from a lymph node. The receptors here all came from a female donor with breast cancer.

In its sample, this clonotype was seen once. The V gene is TRBV20-1, the J gene TRBJ2-7, with TRBD1 matching over 7 bases. The V segment lost 1 base and the J segment 0 bases; nucleotides outside the gene matches: 3. This CDR3 contains 14 residues. Germline CDR1 DFQATT, CDR2 SNEGSKA (reference sequence). The CDR3 region has the DNA TGCAGTGCTAGAGGGGGGACAGCCTCCTACGAGCAGTACTTC. Translating it yields CSARGGTASYEQYF.

The chain recombines TRBV4-1 with TRBJ1-1; no firm D call. The CDR3 contains 16 residues. Germline CDR1 is MGHRA and CDR2 is YSYEKL. The V gene lost 2 bases and the J gene lost 0 bases, with 13 bases spanning the gap. CDR3 coding DNA: TGCGCCAGCAGCCAACTCCCCATGGGGTTGAACACTGAAGCTTTCTTT. It translates to CASSQLPMGLNTEAFF.

The chain combines TRBV7-6 with TRBJ2-1; D possibly corresponds to TRBD2 (5 bases). The CDR3 loop spans 13 amino acids. V was cut by 9 bases and J by 1 base, with 10 bases left in between. Germline assignment: CDR1 SGHVS and CDR2 FNYEAQ. CDR3 sequence: CASSSSSYNEQFF. The CDR3 DNA reads as TGTGCCAGTTCTAGCTCGTCCTACAATGAGCAGTTCTTC.

This chain uses TRBV7-9 with TRBJ2-1; no firm D call. CDR1 is SEHNR and CDR2 is FQNEAQ in the germline V gene (reference sequence). V lost 3 bases and J lost 8, with 11 bases in between. This CDR3 contains 13 residues. The CDR3 loop is CASSLGTLDEQFF. The CDR3 DNA follows: TGTGCCAGCAGCTTGGGCACGCTCGATGAGCAGTTCTTC.

J is TRBJ2-1 and V is TRBV9; TRBD2 agrees at 8 bases. Trimming at V came to 3 bases and at J to 8 bases, leaving 7 bases not matched to a gene. Germline-derived CDR1 and CDR2 are SGDLS and YYNGEE. The CDR3 totals 14 residues. CDR3 nucleotide sequence: TGTGCCAGCAGCGGAGGGACTAGTGGGGATGAGCAGTTCTTC. The encoded protein is CASSGGTSGDEQFF.

In regard to this clonotype: At one end, the junction sequence differs from germline, possibly due to a read error. V and J are TRBV27 and TRBJ2-2, with TRBD2 matching 11 bases. Looked up from germline, CDR1 is MNHEY and CDR2 is SMNVEV (reference sequence). This CDR3 region has 17 residues. The CDR3 nucleotides are TGTGCCAGCAGTCCCCCGGGACTAGCGGTGTACACCAGGGAGCTGTTTTTT. Translated: CASSPPGLAVYTRELFF.

The rearrangement joins TRBV7-3 to TRBJ2-7; the D is unclear. The V gene's germline CDR1 is SGHTA and CDR2 FQGTGA. The CDR3 consists of 13 residues. Trimming cost V 5 bases and J 0 bases, with 8 bases left between them. The CDR3 is CASSADTSYEQYF. CDR3 sequence (DNA): TGTGCCAGCAGCGCCGACACCTCCTACGAGCAGTACTTC.

The chain uses TRBV4-1 and TRBJ2-1; weak D call: TRBD1 (6 bases). The length of the CDR3 is 17 residues. Trimming took off 1 base at V and 2 bases at J, with 15 bases between the two ends. From germline, CDR1 is MGHRA and CDR2 YSYEKL. This CDR3 is CASSQGPRGPTYNEQFF. The CDR3 DNA reads TGCGCCAGCAGCCAAGGACCCAGGGGTCCGACCTACAATGAGCAGTTCTTC.

The V and J genes are TRBV11-2 and TRBJ2-7; TRBD2 aligns across 7 bases. Germline V gene lookup returns CDR1 SGHAT and CDR2 FQNNGV. J lost 5 bases, V lost 7 bases, and 8 bases had no gene match. This CDR3 has 13 amino acids. The CDR3 coding sequence is TGTGCCAGCACCCACCCCGGGGGGAACGAGCAGTACTTC. Translation gives CASTHPGGNEQYF.

This clonotype has a handful of counts. The chain joins TRBV11-3 to TRBJ2-7; D might be TRBD1 or TRBD2, each matching 5 bases. V was cut by 4 bases and J by 4 bases, with 14 bases left in between. The germline gives CDR1 SGHNT, CDR2 YENEEA. The CDR3 is 14 amino acids. CDR3 nucleotides: TGTGCCAGCAGCTCCCGGGACGGGGCGTACGAGCAGTACTTC. Its protein is CASSSRDGAYEQYF.

The genes are TRBV25-1 and TRBJ2-1; 10 positions match TRBD1. V was clipped by 6 bases and J by 5 bases; unmatched bases: 4. Germline V gives CDR1 MGHDK, CDR2 SYGVNS. The CDR3 covers 14 residues. The CDR3 sequence: CASSAGTGDNEQFF. The DNA of the CDR3 is TGTGCCAGCAGCGCTGGGACAGGGGACAATGAGCAGTTCTTC.

The chain is built from TRBV27 and TRBJ1-2; D is possibly TRBD1 (6 bases). The CDR3 spans 14 residues. The V end lost 6 bases, the J end lost 4 bases, and 15 bases lay between the germline ends. Germline assignment: CDR1 MNHEY and CDR2 SMNVEV (reference sequence). The CDR3 loop reads CASREQGSGYGYTF. CDR3 nucleotide sequence: TGTGCCAGCAGAGAGCAGGGGAGCGGCTATGGCTACACCTTC.

This clonotype was counted between two and nine times. The chain combines TRBV4-1 with TRBJ2-1, with a weak D call TRBD2 (6 bases). The CDR3 is 15 residues long. The germline CDR1 and CDR2 sequences are MGHRA and YSYEKL. Trimming removed 4 bases at V and 4 bases at J, with 14 bases between. CDR3 amino acids: CASSPRNGGYNEQFF. In DNA form, the CDR3 reads TGCGCCAGCAGCCCCAGAAATGGGGGGTACAATGAGCAGTTCTTC.

The rearrangement joins TRBV13 to TRBJ2-7, with 7 bases identical to TRBD2. V lost 0 bases to trimming and J lost 8 bases; unmatched junction nucleotides: 10. This CDR3 region has 15 residues. Germline V gene lookup returns CDR1 PRHDT and CDR2 FYEKMQ (reference sequence). As DNA, the CDR3 is TGTGCCAGCAGCTTAGGCGGACTAGGGTCTACGAAGCAGTACTTC. Its translation is CASSLGGLGSTKQYF.

This clonotype was picked up a small number of times. The chain employs TRBV2 and TRBJ1-5, with 8 bases that match TRBD1. CDR3 length: 13 residues. With 6 bases clipped from V and 10 bases from J, the junction kept 8 bases outside the gene matches. The germline gives CDR1 SNHLY, CDR2 FYNNEI. CDR3 loop: CASRQTGDSPQHF. CDR3 coding DNA: TGTGCCAGCAGACAGACAGGGGATAGTCCCCAGCATTTT.

The chain uses TRBV4-1 and TRBJ1-1, with 8 bases that match TRBD1. After removal of 1 base from V and 4 bases from J, the junction contained 2 bases not matched to a gene. This CDR3 is 14 amino acids long. Germline assignment: CDR1 MGHRA and CDR2 YSYEKL. DNA for the CDR3: TGCGCCAGCAGCCAAGCGACAGGGGTCACTGAAGCTTTCTTT. Its translation: CASSQATGVTEAFF.

This clonotype has more than one count but fewer than ten. The chain recombines TRBV7-9 with TRBJ2-7, with 8 bases fitting TRBD1. V lost 7 bases, J lost 3 bases, and 8 bases stayed unmatched. CDR1 is SEHNR and CDR2 is FQNEAQ in the germline V gene (reference sequence). The CDR3 covers 14 residues. CDR3 protein: CASKQVGQDYEQYF. The CDR3 DNA reads as TGTGCCAGCAAGCAGGTGGGACAGGACTACGAGCAGTACTTC.

The V gene is TRBV7-2, the J gene TRBJ2-1, with D possibly being TRBD2 (6 bases). The V end was cut by 5 bases, the J end by 0 bases, with 14 bases between. The CDR3 is made up of 16 amino acids. Germline V gene data show CDR1 as SGHTA and CDR2 as FQGNSA. CDR3 DNA: TGTGCCAGCAGCGAGCTAGCGCGAGACTCCTACAATGAGCAGTTCTTC. Residues: CASSELARDSYNEQFF.

The chain employs TRBV4-1 and TRBJ2-7; 8 bases line up with TRBD1. CDR3 size: 16 residues. V dropped 2 bases and J dropped 1; count of bases not matched to a gene: 7. CDR1 MGHRA and CDR2 YSYEKL come from the germline V gene. Written as DNA, the CDR3 is TGCGCCAGCAGCCAAACCGGGACAGGCTTTTCCTACGAGCAGTACTTC. Translation: CASSQTGTGFSYEQYF.

The chain is built from TRBV7-6 and TRBJ1-5; D remains unclear. The CDR3 runs 15 residues. V dropped 2 bases and J dropped 0 bases, with 8 bases sitting between them. Germline-derived CDR1 and CDR2 are SGHVS and FNYEAQ. The CDR3 sequence is CASSLTGLSNQPQHF. The CDR3 coding sequence is TGTGCCAGCAGCTTAACCGGGCTTAGCAATCAGCCCCAGCATTTT. Looking up the rest from reference TRBV7-6 and TRBJ1-5 gives the full variable domain: GAGVSQSPRYKVTKRGQDVALRCDPISGHVSLYWYRQALGQGPEFLTYFNYEAQQDKSGLPNDRFSAERPEGSISTLTIQRTEQRDSAMYRCASSLTGLSNQPQHFGDGTRLSIL.

CDR3: CASSQSGRAYNEQFF. CDR3 DNA: TGTGCCAGCAGCCAAAGCGGGAGGGCCTACAATGAGCAGTTCTTC. The V gene is TRBV7-9, the J gene TRBJ2-1; 10 bases are shared with TRBD2. This CDR3 has 15 residues. The ends lost 5 bases at V and 2 bases at J; junction bases unmatched: 3. Germline values: CDR1 SEHNR, CDR2 FQNEAQ (reference sequence).

The CDR3 DNA is TGTGCCAGCAGTTTAAACAGAGAACTGGGAGGCCACACCTTC. Its translation: CASSLNRELGGHTF. The V call is TRBV27, the J call TRBJ1-2; D gene uncertain. The CDR3 loop spans 14 amino acids. The germline CDR1 and CDR2 sequences are MNHEY and SMNVEV (reference sequence). The V end was cut by 2 bases, the J end by 12 bases, with 19 bases between.

This chain uses TRBV10-3 with TRBJ1-2; 10 nucleotides line up with TRBD1. The CDR3 is 18 residues long. Looked up from germline, CDR1 is ENHRY and CDR2 is SYGVKD. Trimming cost V 2 bases and J 4 bases; bases outside gene matches: 13. The CDR3 region is CAISERDRGPYGTYGYTF. The CDR3 DNA follows: TGTGCCATCAGTGAGCGGGACAGGGGACCTTATGGTACCTATGGCTACACCTTC.

V is TRBV28 and J is TRBJ1-1; D remains ambiguous. Germline V gene sequence: CDR1 MDHEN, CDR2 SYDVKM. The CDR3 is 10 amino acids. The CDR3 coding sequence is TGTGGCACTTTGAACACTGAAGCTTTCTTT. Its translation: CGTLNTEAFF.

By its share, this clonotype is medium-sized (0.01 to 0.1%). V usage is TRBV6-5 and J usage is TRBJ1-5, with TRBD1 identical over 7 bases. This CDR3 spans 15 amino acids. Unmatched junction bases numbered 8, after V lost 4 bases and J lost 5 bases. Per the germline V gene, CDR1 is MNHEY and CDR2 is SVGAGI. The CDR3 coding sequence is TGTGCCAGCAGTTTTTCAGGGGGTGGGGATCAGCCCCAGCATTTT. Protein product: CASSFSGGGDQPQHF.

Only a few counts were recorded for this clonotype. The rearrangement uses TRBV28 and TRBJ2-7, with D possibly being TRBD2 (6 bases). Trimming removed 4 bases at V and 2 bases at J, with 21 bases between. Germline assignment: CDR1 MDHEN and CDR2 SYDVKM. The CDR3 loop spans 17 amino acids. CDR3 nucleotide sequence: TGTGCCAGCAGTTCTAGCGATACCCCGGGACCAACCTACGAGCAGTACTTC. Its translation is CASSSSDTPGPTYEQYF. The full variable domain, rest sourced from reference TRBV28 and TRBJ2-7, is DVKVTQSSRYLVKRTGEKVFLECVQDMDHENMFWYRQDPGLGLRLIYFSYDVKMKEKGDIPEGYSVSREKKERFSLILESASTNQTSMYLCASSSSDTPGPTYEQYFGPGTRLTVT.

The chain joins TRBV5-5 to TRBJ2-7, with TRBD2 as a possible D gene (6 bases). Germline loops: CDR1 SGHKS, CDR2 YYEKEE (reference sequence). The V end was cut by 3 bases, the J end by 5 bases, with 15 bases between. This CDR3 is 14 amino acids long. The CDR3 bases are TGTGCCAGCAGCTATCGACTAGGGAGCAACGAGCAGTACTTC. Translating it yields CASSYRLGSNEQYF.

The chain links TRBV3-1 to TRBJ2-1; D is possibly TRBD1 or TRBD2 (6 bases each). V lost 2 bases to trimming and J lost 9 bases, with 17 bases between them. CDR1 and CDR2 (germline): LGHDT, YNNKEL (reference sequence). The CDR3 has 15 residues. The CDR3 nucleotides read TGTGCCAGCAGCCAATATCCGGGGGCTGGACTTGAGCAGTTCTTC. Residues: CASSQYPGAGLEQFF.